Listed below are T cell receptor beta chains from one sample, sequenced in a study of cytomegalovirus exposure and HLA in healthy donors. Sequencing was performed with immunoSEQ multiplex PCR; in TCRdb, only in-frame clones are kept and a portion is missing. The table has 100,000 to 130,000 clones, 60% to 75% seen once; the top ten hold 7.8%. The sample taken for sequencing was PBMCs. Receptors were obtained from a man younger than 40 in good health and CMV-seronegative. CDR3s leave out the opening cysteine and the closing phenylalanine or tryptophan. The order of the fields is J gene, V gene, CDR3 protein.

TRBJ2-1	TRBV30	AWSVAGHHNEQF
TRBJ1-1	TRBV28	ASSLNWEGPSEAF
TRBJ2-1	TRBV5-1	ASSLAASGSKEQF
TRBJ2-3	TRBV10-2	ASSGSQGTDTQY
TRBJ2-3	TRBV29-1	SVRTASRTDTQY
TRBJ1-5	TRBV2	ASSEGRNQPQH
TRBJ2-1	TRBV10-3	ATNQGANEQF
TRBJ2-1	TRBV5-1	ASSLTWPSSYNEQF
TRBJ2-1	TRBV5-4	ASSPERGGDEQF
TRBJ1-4	TRBV28	ASTRPQGQGTEKLF
TRBJ2-7	TRBV29-1	SVEVRGPYEQY
TRBJ1-1	TRBV29-1	VSTGLRNTEAF
TRBJ2-5	TRBV14	ASSPLGGGETQY
TRBJ1-1	TRBV4-1	ASSQEERGNTEAF
TRBJ1-2	TRBV10-1	ASSPWGWSYGYT
TRBJ1-4	TRBV6-1	ASSEARTGTNEKLF
TRBJ2-1	TRBV6-1	ASMRAPSYNEQF
TRBJ1-5	TRBV19	ASRNRDINQPQH
TRBJ1-5	TRBV7-9	ASSLTGTVNQPQH
TRBJ2-1	TRBV6-5	ASSYRSSEQF
TRBJ2-7	TRBV6-1	ARLSGPSSYEQY
TRBJ2-1	TRBV6-1	ASSGTGGSYNEQF
TRBJ2-7	TRBV9	ASSVDPLRGTSGTYEQY
TRBJ1-4	TRBV28	ASSFWSGDATNEKLF
TRBJ1-1	TRBV11-2	ASSLETVRAF
TRBJ2-7	TRBV7-9	ASSPQAGIAYEQY
TRBJ2-5	TRBV27	ASSWGQLAETQY
TRBJ2-7	TRBV7-9	ASSPGFTREQY
TRBJ1-1	TRBV7-9	ASSLGQVMNTEAF